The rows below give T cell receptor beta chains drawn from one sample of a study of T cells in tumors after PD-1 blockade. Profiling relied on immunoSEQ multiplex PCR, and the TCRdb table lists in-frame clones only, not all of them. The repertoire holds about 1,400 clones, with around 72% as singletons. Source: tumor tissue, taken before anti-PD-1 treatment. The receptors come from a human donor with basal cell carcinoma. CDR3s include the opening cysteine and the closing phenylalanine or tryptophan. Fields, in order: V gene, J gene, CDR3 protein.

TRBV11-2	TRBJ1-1	CASSPPRSVMNTEAFF
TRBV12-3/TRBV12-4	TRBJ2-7	CASSFGISYEQYF
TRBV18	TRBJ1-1	CASSPQGMNTEAFF
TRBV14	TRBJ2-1	CASSQNPSYNEQFF
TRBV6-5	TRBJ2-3	CASSLTDTDTQYF
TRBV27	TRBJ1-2	CASSFRDNNYGYTF
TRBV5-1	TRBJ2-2	CASSPRGRNTGELFF
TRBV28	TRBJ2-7	CASLPTGQGYEQYF
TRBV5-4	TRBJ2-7	CASSLYWNREQYF
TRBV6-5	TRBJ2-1	CASSKRGPDEQFF
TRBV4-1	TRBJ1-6	CASSQDARPQANSPLHF
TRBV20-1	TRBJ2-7	CSASGGASSYEQYF
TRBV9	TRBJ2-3	CASSTQGGETDTQYF
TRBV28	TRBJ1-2	CASSLMGGIGRYF
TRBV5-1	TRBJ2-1	CASSGPSALNEQFF
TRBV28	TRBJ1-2	CASRDFEGEYYGYTF
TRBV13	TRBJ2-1	CASSPEGLAGDNEQFF
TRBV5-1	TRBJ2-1	CASSFAGVQIGNEQFF
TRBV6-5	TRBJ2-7	CASSRANTNEQYF
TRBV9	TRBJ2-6	CASSVEGSRANVLTF
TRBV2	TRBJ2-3	CASQSWRAGGDTQYF
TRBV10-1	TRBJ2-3	CASSEGGRGDTQYF
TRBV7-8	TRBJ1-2	CASSLLGAVDLNYGYTF
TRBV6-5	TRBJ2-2	CASDRDFGNTGELFF
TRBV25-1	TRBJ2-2	CASSEGGNGAGELFF
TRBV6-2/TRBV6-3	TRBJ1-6	CASSHRTGRSHSPLHF
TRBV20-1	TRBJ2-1	CSASDSGSYNEQFF
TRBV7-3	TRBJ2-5	CASSTTGSIGETQYF